This T cell receptor (beta chain) comes out of a study of T cells after somatic rescue of genetic block. V gave up 5 bases and J gave up 3 bases, with 7 bases separating them. The germline V gene has CDR1 ENHRY and CDR2 SYGVKD. The CDR3 has 12 residues. Sequencing was performed with immunoSEQ multiplex PCR; in TCRdb, only in-frame clones are kept and a portion is missing. The table lists tens of thousands of clones, approximately 91% of them singletons. The sequencing sample was made of peripheral blood mononuclear cells (PBMCs). V is TRBV10-3 and J is TRBJ2-5; D call uncertain. The TCR sequence derives from a man between 25 and 39 years old. The CDR3, as DNA: TGTGCCATCAGTACGCAAGAAGAGACCCAGTACTTC. This translates into CAISTQEETQYF.